This entry describes one T cell receptor beta chain. This CDR3 spans 18 amino acids. The trim removed 1 base at V and 1 base at J, leaving 10 bases unmatched. The germline CDR1 and CDR2 sequences are GTSNPN and SVGIG (reference sequence). The data stem from a study of control samples from healthy donors and cancer patients. TCRdb's table, derived via immunoSEQ multiplex PCR, lists solely in-frame clones and lacks some. Of about 34,000 clones in the sample, about 86% are singletons; the top ten hold less than 2%. The chain carries TRBV30 and TRBJ2-3, with TRBD2 matching 11 bases. The specimen sequenced was PBMCs. The sequence derives from a woman in her forties with lung cancer. The CDR3 nucleotides read TGTGCCTGGAGTGGGTGGCTAGCGGGGGGAGGGGGCACAGATACGCAGTATTTT. Protein product: CAWSGWLAGGGGTDTQYF.